The rows below give T cell receptor beta chains drawn from one sample of a study of blood T cells in healthy people across ages. TCRdb recomputed calls from the 5' RACE reads with MiXCR, one row per CDR3 protein. The sample includes about 750,000 distinct CDR3 sequences, approximately 55% seen only once; the top ten take roughly 40%. The sequenced material came from blood. Receptors originate from an elderly man in good health. Each CDR3 is given without its conserved first and last residue. A clone size is listed for some rows: how often the clone was seen (once, few, many), or a class if it is expanded.

j_call v_call clone_size cdr3_length cdr3_aa
TRBJ2-4 TRBV28 many 9 ASSPRDIQY
TRBJ1-1 TRBV29-1 . 13 SVAGTGGIGTEAF
TRBJ2-7 TRBV3-1 few 13 ASSRGGVSSYEQY
TRBJ2-1 TRBV10-3 few 13 AISEAGGTYNEQF
TRBJ2-7 TRBV7-6 . 12 ASSLGPAGVEQY
TRBJ1-4 TRBV7-7 . 13 ASCFSRAWDEKLF
TRBJ2-3 TRBV3-1 . 10 ASSQSVGNAY
TRBJ2-1 TRBV20-1 once 13 SAREGLTARGEQF
TRBJ1-6 TRBV12-3/TRBV12-4 . 12 ASRRDRGVSPLH
TRBJ2-3 TRBV7-3 . 13 ASSLFGQTTDTQY
TRBJ2-5 TRBV21-1 . 13 ASSKGLETGETQY
TRBJ1-1 TRBV10-3 few 12 AISESQGSTEAF
TRBJ2-7 TRBV29-1 . 11 SVGQGLSYEQY
TRBJ2-3 TRBV7-3 . 13 ASSPTQRRGDTQY
TRBJ2-5 TRBV9 . 13 ASSERGRPGETQY
TRBJ1-5 TRBV24-1 . 13 ATSEGDGPSQPQH
TRBJ2-5 TRBV5-1 . 12 ASSSGRSQETQY
TRBJ1-1 TRBV11-2 . 13 ASSLGTVMNTEAF
TRBJ2-1 TRBV9 . 13 ASSVGARGNNEQF
TRBJ1-1 TRBV9 . 15 ASSVRGGWQMNTEAF
TRBJ2-5 TRBV2 . 13 ASRATGVPQGTQY
TRBJ2-1 TRBV15 . 15 ATSYDTGTSGRNEQF
TRBJ2-7 TRBV5-1 . 12 ASSPLQSSYEQY
TRBJ1-2 TRBV28 few 12 ASTLQGPLYGYT
TRBJ2-1 TRBV6-6 . 13 ASSYSSGLGNEQF
TRBJ2-7 TRBV20-1 few 14 SARPRTSGSSYEQY
TRBJ2-7 TRBV7-2 many 11 ASSDGQPYEQY
TRBJ2-1 TRBV9 . 14 ASSVRDSGSPNEQF
TRBJ2-7 TRBV5-1 . 13 ASSLEFERAYEQY
TRBJ2-3 TRBV11-2 . 11 ASSATSSRYAY
TRBJ2-1 TRBV3-1 . 11 ASSQGVWGEQF
TRBJ2-7 TRBV7-8 few 11 ASSLYNSYEQY
TRBJ2-7 TRBV7-2 . 12 ASSLVGTLGVQY
TRBJ2-3 TRBV7-6 once 16 ASSSTLLAGEAHRYAY
TRBJ2-7 TRBV20-1 . 14 SAREDGTSVSYEQY
TRBJ2-6 TRBV13 few 13 ASGAIRSGANVLT